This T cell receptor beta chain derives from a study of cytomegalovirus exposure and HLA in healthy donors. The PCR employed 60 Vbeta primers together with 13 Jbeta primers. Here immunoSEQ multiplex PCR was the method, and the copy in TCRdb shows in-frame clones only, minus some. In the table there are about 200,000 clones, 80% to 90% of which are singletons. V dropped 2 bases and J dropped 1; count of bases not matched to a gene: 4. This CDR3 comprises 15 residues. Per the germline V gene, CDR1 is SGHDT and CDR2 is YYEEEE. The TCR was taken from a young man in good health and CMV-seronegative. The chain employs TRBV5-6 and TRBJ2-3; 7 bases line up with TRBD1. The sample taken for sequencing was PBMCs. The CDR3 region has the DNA TGTGCCAGCAGCTTAGCCGGGACAGGCACAGATACGCAGTATTTT. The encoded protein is CASSLAGTGTDTQYF.